These 3 T cell receptor beta chains came from one sample sequenced in a study of T cells in Graves' hyperthyroidism and ophthalmopathy. Using RNA transcripts as the source, TCR beta CDR3 regions were amplified. HTBI primers were the set used in a first-round RT-PCR of the TCR CDR3. One entry per CDR3 protein results from TCRdb running MiXCR on the multiplex PCR reads. The sample includes 250,000 to 300,000 distinct CDR3 sequences, about 14% of them seen just once. Specimen: blood. The receptor source for this set is a woman between 35 and 50 years old with Graves' hyperthyroidism that later progressed to Graves' ophthalmopathy.

The J gene is TRBJ2-5, the V gene TRBV28; D is uncertain. Per the germline V gene, CDR1 is MDHEN and CDR2 is SYDVKM. V was shortened by 2 bases and J by 0 bases, with 10 bases between the two germline ends. This CDR3 comprises 15 residues. Here the CDR3 reads CASSLGQSHQETQYF. The CDR3 DNA follows: TGTGCCAGCAGTTTAGGCCAGTCACACCAAGAGACCCAGTACTTC.

As regards this clonotype: Being one base from a much bigger clone, this may be a read error. The rearrangement joins TRBV6-1 to TRBJ2-1; D gene uncertain. Per the germline V gene, CDR1 is MNHNS and CDR2 is SASEGT. V gave up 7 bases and J gave up 4 bases, with 8 bases separating them. The CDR3 sequence is 12 residues long. The CDR3 here is CASTGPYNEQFF. CDR3 sequence (DNA): TGTGCCAGCACCGGACCATACAATGAGCAGTTCTTC.

This clonotype was seen repeatedly, ten times or more. This chain uses TRBV11-2 with TRBJ2-7; the D is unclear. CDR3 length: 16 residues. Germline CDR1 is SGHAT and CDR2 is FQNNGV. V lost 4 bases and J 0 bases, leaving 16 bases between the germline ends. CDR3 bases: TGTGCCAGCAGCTCGACGAGGCATGTTGTCTCCTACGAGCAGTACTTC. This translates into CASSSTRHVVSYEQYF.